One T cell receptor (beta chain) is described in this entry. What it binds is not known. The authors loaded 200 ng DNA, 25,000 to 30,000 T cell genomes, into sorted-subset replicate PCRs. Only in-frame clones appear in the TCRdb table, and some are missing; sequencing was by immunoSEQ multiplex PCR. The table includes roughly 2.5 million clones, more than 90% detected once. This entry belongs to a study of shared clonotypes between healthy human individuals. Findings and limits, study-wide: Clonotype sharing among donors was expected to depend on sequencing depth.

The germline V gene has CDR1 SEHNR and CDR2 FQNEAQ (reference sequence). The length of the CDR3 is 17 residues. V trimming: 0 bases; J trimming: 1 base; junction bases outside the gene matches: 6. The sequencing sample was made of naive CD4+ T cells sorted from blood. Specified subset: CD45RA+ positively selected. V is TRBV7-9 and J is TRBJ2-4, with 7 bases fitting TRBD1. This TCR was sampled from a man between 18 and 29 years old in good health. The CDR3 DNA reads TGTGCCAGCAGCTTAGCGCCGGAGACAGGGGCCAAAAACATTCAGTACTTC. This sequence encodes CASSLAPETGAKNIQYF.